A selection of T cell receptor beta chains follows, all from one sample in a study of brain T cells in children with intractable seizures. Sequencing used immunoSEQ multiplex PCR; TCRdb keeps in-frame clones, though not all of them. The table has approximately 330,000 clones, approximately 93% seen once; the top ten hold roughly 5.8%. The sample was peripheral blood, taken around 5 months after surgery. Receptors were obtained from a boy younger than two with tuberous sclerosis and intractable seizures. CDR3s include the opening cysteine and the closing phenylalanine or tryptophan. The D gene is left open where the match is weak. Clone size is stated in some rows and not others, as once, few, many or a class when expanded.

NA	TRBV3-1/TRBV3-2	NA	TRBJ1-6	CASSQGGTAITLHF	TGTGCCAGCAGCCAAGGGGGGACGGCCATTACCCTCCACTTT
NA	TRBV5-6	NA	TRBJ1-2	CASSFAGGYGYTF	TGTGCCAGCAGCTTTGCGGGAGGCTATGGCTACACCTTC
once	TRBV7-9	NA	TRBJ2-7	CASSLVGGNYEQYF	TGTGCCAGCAGCTTAGTCGGGGGAAACTACGAGCAGTACTTC
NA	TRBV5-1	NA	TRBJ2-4	CASSLYGSRRSSLNIQYF	TGCGCCAGCAGCTTGTACGGCTCGAGACGGAGTAGCTTAAACATTCAGTACTTC
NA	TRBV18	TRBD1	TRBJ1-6	CASSVGQDNSPLHF	TGTGCCAGCTCGGTGGGACAGGATAATTCACCCCTCCACTTT
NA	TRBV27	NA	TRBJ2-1	CASSFLGGAVNEQFF	TGTGCCAGCAGTTTTTTAGGGGGGGCAGTAAATGAGCAGTTCTTC
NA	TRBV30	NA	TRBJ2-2	CAWRGWRSGELFF	TGTGCCTGGAGGGGTTGGCGGTCAGGGGAGCTGTTTTTT
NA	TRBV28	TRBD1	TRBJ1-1	CASTQGGKTEAFF	TGTGCCAGCACCCAGGGGGGAAAGACTGAAGCTTTCTTT
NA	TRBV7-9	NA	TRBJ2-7	CASSLLSKEADGAWQYF	TGTGCCAGCAGCTTATTGTCGAAGGAGGCCGACGGGGCGTGGCAGTACTTC
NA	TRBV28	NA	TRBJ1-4	CASTSVGSPNPPKLFF	TGTGCCAGCACTTCTGTGGGCAGCCCGAATCCCCCAAAACTGTTTTTT
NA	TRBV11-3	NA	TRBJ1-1	CASSLEGVGTEAFF	TGTGCCAGCAGCTTAGAGGGGGTTGGAACTGAAGCTTTCTTT
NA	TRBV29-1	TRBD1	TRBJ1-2	CSVARGLDYGYTF	TGCAGCGTTGCCAGGGGGCTTGACTATGGCTACACCTTC
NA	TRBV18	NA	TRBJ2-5	CASSPGWIQETQYF	TGTGCCAGCTCACCAGGGTGGATCCAAGAGACCCAGTACTTC
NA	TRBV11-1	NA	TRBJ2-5	CASSSGYPQETQYF	TGTGCCAGCAGCTCCGGGTATCCGCAAGAGACCCAGTACTTC
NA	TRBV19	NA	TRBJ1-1	CASSIRRENTEAFF	TGTGCCAGTAGTATTCGGCGGGAGAACACTGAAGCTTTCTTT
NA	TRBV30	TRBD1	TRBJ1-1	CAWFRGPKGTEAFF	TGTGCCTGGTTCAGGGGGCCCAAGGGCACTGAAGCTTTCTTT
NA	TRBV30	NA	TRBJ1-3	CAWSVPGGNTIYF	TGTGCCTGGAGTGTACCGGGGGGAAACACCATATATTTT
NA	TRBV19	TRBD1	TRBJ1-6	CASSTYLTGVYNSPLHF	TGTGCCAGTAGTACCTACTTGACAGGGGTTTATAATTCACCCCTCCACTTT
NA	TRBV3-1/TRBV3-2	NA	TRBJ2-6	CASSQQGGANVLTF	TGTGCCAGCAGCCAACAGGGTGGGGCCAACGTCCTGACTTTC
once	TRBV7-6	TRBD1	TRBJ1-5	CASSRGQGNQPQHF	TGTGCCAGCAGCCGGGGACAGGGCAATCAGCCCCAGCATTTT
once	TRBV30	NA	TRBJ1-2	CAWLTGYGYGYTF	TGTGCCTGGCTAACAGGGTACGGCTATGGCTACACCTTC
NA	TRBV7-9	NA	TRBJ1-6	CASSLMTGGAGHSPLHF	TGTGCCAGCAGCTTAATGACCGGGGGCGCGGGACACTCACCCCTCCACTTT
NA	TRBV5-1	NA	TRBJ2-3	CASSPTPTDTQYF	TGCGCCAGCAGCCCGACACCCACAGATACGCAGTATTTT
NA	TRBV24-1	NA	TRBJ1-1	CATSDLFGTEAFF	TGTGCCACCAGTGATTTGTTTGGCACTGAAGCTTTCTTT
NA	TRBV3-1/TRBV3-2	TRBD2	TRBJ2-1	CASSHQTSGGARRDEQFF	TGTGCCAGCAGCCACCAGACTAGCGGGGGGGCCAGGAGGGATGAGCAGTTCTTC
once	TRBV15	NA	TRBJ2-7	CATSRVEGEFEQYF	TGTGCCACCAGCAGAGTGGAGGGGGAGTTCGAGCAGTACTTC
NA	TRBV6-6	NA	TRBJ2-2	CASIQPNTGELFF	TGTGCCAGCATTCAGCCGAACACCGGGGAGCTGTTTTTT
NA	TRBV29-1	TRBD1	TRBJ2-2	CSVEGGTGKIGELFF	TGCAGCGTTGAAGGGGGGACAGGGAAGATCGGGGAGCTGTTTTTT
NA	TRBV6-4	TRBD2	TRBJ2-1	CASSDSTSGGAEQFF	TGTGCCAGCAGTGACTCGACTAGCGGGGGGGCTGAGCAGTTCTTC
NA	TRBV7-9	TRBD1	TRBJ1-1	CASSADRGMNTEAFF	TGTGCCAGCAGCGCGGACAGGGGGATGAACACTGAAGCTTTCTTT
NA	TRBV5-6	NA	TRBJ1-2	CASSGEFNYGYTF	TGTGCCAGCAGCGGGGAGTTTAACTATGGCTACACCTTC
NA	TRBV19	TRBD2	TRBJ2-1	CASSIGTSGSRFYNEQFF	TGTGCCAGTAGTATAGGGACTAGCGGGAGCAGGTTCTACAATGAGCAGTTCTTC
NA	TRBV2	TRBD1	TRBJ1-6	CASSIDRGMINSPLHF	TGTGCCAGCAGTATAGACAGGGGGATGATCAATTCACCCCTCCACTTT
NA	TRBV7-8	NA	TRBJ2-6	CASSLAGAGPTGANVLTF	TGTGCCAGCAGCTTAGCGGGCGCGGGACCAACGGGGGCCAACGTCCTGACTTTC
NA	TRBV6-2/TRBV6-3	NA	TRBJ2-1	CASSYGNEQFF	TGTGCCAGCAGTTACGGCAATGAGCAGTTCTTC